This TCR beta chain was found in a study of T cell repertoires in aging, cancer and after chemotherapy. At the level of the study: Patients with chronic lymphocytic leukemia were sampled before and after fludarabine- or bendamustine-based chemotherapy. Study-wide findings and caveats: Compared with age-matched healthy donors, untreated hematological or solid cancer patients showed higher blood TCR clonality.

A mixed TRB-A/B primer pool amplified rearranged TRB by multiplex touch-down PCR. Using its own MiXCR run on the multiplex PCR reads, TCRdb lists one record per CDR3 protein. This sample has thousands of distinct CDR3 sequences, with approximately 24% found just once. The CDR3 is 15 residues long. With V trimmed by 8 bases and J by 2 bases, 6 bases remained unmatched. The germline V gene encodes CDR1 MNHEY and CDR2 SMNVEV (reference sequence). By share of the sample, this clonotype is medium-sized. Its antigen is undetermined. TCR beta rearrangements were amplified from peripheral blood genomic DNA. The sequence was obtained from a human donor with a blood cancer. This rearrangement joins TRBV27 to TRBJ2-1, with TRBD2 matching over 10 bases. The source material was blood. The CDR3 protein is CASGDSGRTYNEQFF. The CDR3 bases are TGTGCCAGCGGAGATAGCGGGAGGACCTACAATGAGCAGTTCTTC.